What follows are 31 T cell receptor beta chains derived from one specimen sequenced in a study of OX40 agonist ivuxolimab in advanced cancers. Sequencing was performed with immunoSEQ multiplex PCR; in TCRdb, only in-frame clones are kept and a portion is missing. Of some 44,000 clones listed, approximately 86% are singletons. The sequencing used CD4+ or CD8+ T cells sorted from blood, collected in a trial of the OX40 agonist ivuxolimab. The receptors were gathered from an adult with an advanced solid tumor such as melanoma, head and neck, liver or kidney cancer.

As to this clone: The same CDR3 can be traced to other DNA sequences in this sample. The rearrangement joins TRBV7-6 to TRBJ2-3; weak D call: TRBD2 (5 bases). The CDR3 totals 13 residues. Germline lookup yields CDR1 SGHVS and CDR2 FNYEAQ. V gave up 5 bases and J gave up 2 bases, with 8 bases separating them. CDR3 amino acids: CASSPRDTDTQYF. The CDR3 coding sequence is TGTGCCAGCAGCCCTCGGGACACAGATACGCAGTATTTT.

V is TRBV4-2 and J is TRBJ2-3; no definite D call. The CDR3 loop spans 16 amino acids. Germline CDR1 reads LGHNA; CDR2 reads YNFKEQ. Trimming cost V 1 base and J 0 bases, with 11 bases left between them. In DNA, the CDR3 is TGTGCCAGCAGCCAAGTGACTTACTATAGCACAGATACGCAGTATTTT. Residues: CASSQVTYYSTDTQYF.

The chain has TRBV5-1 and TRBJ1-5; 7 bases are a match to TRBD1. There are 15 residues in the CDR3. CDR1 is SGHRS and CDR2 is YFSETQ in the germline V gene. V was clipped by 0 bases and J by 7 bases; unmatched bases: 7. CDR3 protein: CASSLEGGPGQPQHF. CDR3 sequence (DNA): TGCGCCAGCAGCTTGGAAGGGGGCCCCGGACAGCCCCAGCATTTT.

This clone was seen only once. This chain joins TRBV19 and TRBJ1-2; no clear D gene. Germline values: CDR1 LNHDA, CDR2 SQIVND (reference sequence). Trimming removed 3 bases from V and 0 bases from J, with 11 bases in between. The CDR3 has 15 residues. CDR3 residues: CASSISQRANYGYTF. For the CDR3, the DNA is TGTGCCAGTAGTATCTCCCAGCGAGCTAACTATGGCTACACCTTC.

The chain combines TRBV28 with TRBJ2-5, with D unclear. Germline V CDR1 and CDR2: MDHEN, SYDVKM. The length of the CDR3 is 14 residues. Trimming pared 10 bases from V and 5 bases from J, leaving 20 bases between. DNA for the CDR3: TGTGCCATACTTGGGCAGGCCTCCGGGGAGACCCAGTACTTC. Translating it yields CAILGQASGETQYF.

The chain is built from TRBV7-2 and TRBJ2-1, with D tentatively TRBD2 (5 bases). Deletions cut 4 bases from V and 13 bases from J, with 14 bases between. The CDR3 contains 12 residues. Germline assignment: CDR1 SGHTA and CDR2 FQGNSA. The CDR3: CASSSYGSPQFF. The CDR3 coding sequence is TGTGCCAGCAGCTCGTATGGGAGCCCCCAGTTCTTC.

The rearrangement links TRBV29-1 to TRBJ2-1; TRBD2 matches at 8 bases. Germline loops: CDR1 SQVTM, CDR2 ANQGSEA. V lost 0 bases to trimming and J lost 8 bases; unmatched junction nucleotides: 3. The CDR3 loop spans 13 amino acids. CDR3 nucleotide sequence: TGCAGCGTTGAAGAGGGACTAGTCGATGAGCAGTTCTTC. Translation gives CSVEEGLVDEQFF.

The chain combines TRBV7-2 with TRBJ1-2; D gene ambiguous. CDR1 is SGHTA, CDR2 FQGNSA, per germline. V was pared by 6 bases and J by 3 bases, with 11 bases between. The length of the CDR3 is 13 residues. The CDR3 protein is CASSPGRYYGYTF. The CDR3 DNA sequence: TGTGCCAGCAGTCCAGGACGGTACTATGGCTACACCTTC.

This chain's CDR3 is CASSPIQGDHGYTF. The CDR3 nucleotides read TGTGCCAGCTCACCTATACAGGGAGACCATGGCTACACCTTC. The chain links TRBV18 to TRBJ1-2, with D possibly being TRBD1 (6 bases). Germline V gene data show CDR1 as KGHSH and CDR2 as LQKENI. V lost 3 bases, J lost 6 bases, and 14 bases lay in between. The CDR3 length is 14 residues.

The J gene is TRBJ1-3, the V gene TRBV9; D gene ambiguous. Germline lookup yields CDR1 SGDLS and CDR2 YYNGEE. The CDR3 runs 13 residues. Trimming left V 0 bases short and J 14 bases short, with 15 bases between. The CDR3 DNA reads TGTGCCAGCAGCGTAGTGTCCGGAGAGAGACTATATTTT. Residues: CASSVVSGERLYF.

The chain combines TRBV7-9 with TRBJ2-3; a weak D match, TRBD2 (6 bases). The CDR3 is 17 amino acids. Trimming shortened V by 1 base and J by 2 bases, and 16 bases separated the two germline ends. The V gene's germline CDR1 is SEHNR and CDR2 FQNEAQ (reference sequence). The CDR3 nucleotides read TGTGCCAGCAGCTTAGATTGGGGACCGCGGGACACAGATACGCAGTATTTT. Its translation: CASSLDWGPRDTDTQYF.

The chain couples TRBV30 to TRBJ1-5; the match to TRBD1 covers 8 bases. The germline V gene has CDR1 GTSNPN and CDR2 SVGIG (reference sequence). J gave up 3 bases and V 5 bases, and 9 bases lay outside the gene matches. The CDR3 runs 15 residues. CDR3 in amino acids: CAWGGRDRFNQPQHF. The CDR3, as DNA: TGTGCCTGGGGGGGACGGGACAGGTTCAATCAGCCCCAGCATTTT.

The chain is built from TRBV29-1 and TRBJ1-2; a possible D gene is TRBD1 (6 bases). The V end was cut by 6 bases, the J end by 8 bases, with 13 bases between. This CDR3 spans 11 amino acids. Germline CDR1 reads SQVTM; CDR2 reads ANQGSEA. The CDR3 DNA reads as TGCAGCGTCTTACAGGGTGGGGGCTACACCTTC. It encodes CSVLQGGGYTF.

A few counts support this clone. V and J are TRBV28 and TRBJ1-1; D call uncertain. The CDR3 sequence is 13 residues long. Germline assignment: CDR1 MDHEN and CDR2 SYDVKM. The V gene lost 1 base and the J gene lost 10 bases, with 13 bases spanning the gap. DNA for the CDR3: TGTGCCAGCAGTTTATCCCAAGAGGTAAGAGCTTTCTTT. Encoded protein: CASSLSQEVRAFF.

The chain recombines TRBV2 with TRBJ2-7; D unresolved. Germline values: CDR1 SNHLY, CDR2 FYNNEI. V dropped 4 bases and J dropped 3 bases, with 13 bases sitting between them. CDR3 length: 14 residues. CDR3 region: CASSALGMNYEQYF. DNA for the CDR3: TGTGCCAGCAGTGCTCTAGGGATGAACTACGAGCAGTACTTC.

This clone was seen only once. The V and J genes are TRBV27 and TRBJ2-6, with 7 bases matching TRBD1. V dropped 6 bases and J dropped 4; count of bases not matched to a gene: 6. Germline loops: CDR1 MNHEY, CDR2 SMNVEV (reference sequence). This CDR3 contains 15 residues. The CDR3 bases are TGTGCCAGCAGGTTAACAGGGGTGGGGGCCAACGTCCTGACTTTC. Protein: CASRLTGVGANVLTF.

The rearrangement joins TRBV6-5 to TRBJ2-1, with TRBD2 matching over 7 bases. Germline V lookup: CDR1 MNHEY, CDR2 SVGAGI. J lost 6 bases, V lost 6 bases, and 5 bases had no gene match. The CDR3 sequence is 13 residues long. This CDR3 reads CASRGTTLNEQFF. CDR3 DNA sequence: TGTGCCAGCAGAGGGACTACACTCAATGAGCAGTTCTTC.

The chain has TRBV5-4 and TRBJ1-4; 7 bases are shared with TRBD1. Trimming at V came to 3 bases and at J to 5 bases, leaving 4 bases not matched to a gene. Germline assignment: CDR1 SGHNT and CDR2 YYREEE (reference sequence). This CDR3 region has 14 residues. The DNA for the CDR3 is TGTGCCAGCAGCTCTGACAGGGTAAATGAAAAACTGTTTTTT. This sequence encodes CASSSDRVNEKLFF. The whole variable domain, remainder taken from reference TRBV5-4 and TRBJ1-4, is ETGVTQSPTHLIKTRGQQVTLRCSSQSGHNTVSWYQQALGQGPQFIFQYYREEENGRGNFPPRFSGLQFPNYSSELNVNALELDDSALYLCASSSDRVNEKLFFGSGTQLSVL.

The genes are TRBV27 and TRBJ2-7, with TRBD1 as a possible D gene (6 bases). This CDR3 comprises 16 residues. Germline CDR1 MNHEY, CDR2 SMNVEV (reference sequence). Between the trimmed V and J ends, which lost 7 bases and 6 bases, there was a span of 25 bases. CDR3: CASTPTRGYPNGEQYF. CDR3 nucleotides: TGTGCCAGCACTCCAACCAGGGGATATCCAAATGGCGAGCAGTACTTC.

The genes are TRBV27 and TRBJ2-7, with 7 bases matching TRBD2. This CDR3 comprises 14 residues. The germline gives CDR1 MNHEY, CDR2 SMNVEV (reference sequence). V gave up 2 bases and J gave up 2 bases; unmatched junction bases: 3. The DNA of the CDR3 is TGTGCCAGCAGTTTAACTAGCGCGACCTACGAGCAGTACTTC. Translated: CASSLTSATYEQYF.

The chain uses TRBV5-1 and TRBJ1-6; no clear D gene. The V end lost 0 bases, the J end lost 0 bases, and 7 bases lay between the germline ends. From germline, CDR1 is SGHRS and CDR2 YFSETQ. CDR3 length: 16 residues. The CDR3 is CASSLGLASYNSPLHF. CDR3 bases: TGCGCCAGCAGCTTGGGGCTAGCCTCCTATAATTCACCCCTCCACTTT.

V and J are TRBV5-1 and TRBJ1-4; D not resolved. V shed 7 bases and J shed 2 bases, with 12 bases lying between them. This CDR3 is 14 amino acids long. Per the germline V gene, CDR1 is SGHRS and CDR2 is YFSETQ. The CDR3 DNA reads TGCGCCAGCGCCCCGGGCGCCACTAATGAAAAACTGTTTTTT. This codes for CASAPGATNEKLFF.

The gene calls are TRBV1 and TRBJ2-5. TRBV1 corresponds to a pseudogene. The CDR3 extends over 15 amino acids. CDR3 nucleotides: TGCACCAGCAGCCAGGAGGCCGGACATCAAGAGACCCAGTACTTC. Its translation is CTSSQEAGHQETQYF.

V usage is TRBV29-1 and J usage is TRBJ2-1; no definite D call. The CDR3 loop spans 10 amino acids. V lost 6 bases to trimming and J lost 12 bases, with 12 bases between them. Germline CDR1 is SQVTM and CDR2 is ANQGSEA. The CDR3 is CSVGDSWQFF. CDR3 nucleotide sequence: TGCAGCGTAGGTGACTCATGGCAGTTCTTC.

This chain links TRBV11-2 with TRBJ1-1; 9 nucleotides match TRBD1. J lost 8 bases, V lost 7 bases, and 14 bases had no gene match. CDR1 is SGHAT and CDR2 is FQNNGV in the germline V gene. There are 15 residues in the CDR3. The CDR3 loop reads CASTPQTGGVREAFF. CDR3 coding DNA: TGTGCCAGCACCCCCCAAACAGGGGGCGTACGGGAAGCTTTCTTT. The full variable domain, with the rest looked up from reference TRBV11-2 and TRBJ1-1, is EAGVAQSPRYKIIEKRQSVAFWCNPISGHATLYWYQQILGQGPKLLIQFQNNGVVDDSQLPKDRFSAERLKGVDSTLKIQPAKLEDSAVYLCASTPQTGGVREAFFGQGTRLTVV.

The chain joins TRBV5-6 to TRBJ1-3; D uncertain. Germline-derived CDR1 and CDR2 are SGHDT and YYEEEE. V was shortened by 7 bases and J by 0 bases, with 14 bases between the two germline ends. The CDR3 is 15 amino acids. CDR3 in amino acids: CASSPAGLSGNTIYF. Written as DNA, the CDR3 is TGTGCCAGCTCCCCTGCAGGTCTCTCTGGAAACACCATATATTTT.

The chain uses TRBV18 and TRBJ1-5, with 11 bases identical to TRBD1. The germline V gene has CDR1 KGHSH and CDR2 LQKENI. This CDR3 is 16 amino acids long. V shed 5 bases and J 2 bases; nucleotides not matched to a gene: 5. CDR3 loop: CASSWGQGEGNQPQHF. The CDR3, as DNA: TGTGCCAGCTCATGGGGACAGGGGGAGGGCAATCAGCCCCAGCATTTT.

The V call is TRBV5-6, the J call TRBJ2-7; D not resolved. Germline CDR1 SGHDT, CDR2 YYEEEE. Trimming took off 0 bases at V and 4 bases at J, with 5 bases between the two ends. The length of the CDR3 is 12 residues. CDR3 residues: CASSLEPYEQYF. CDR3 nucleotide sequence: TGTGCCAGCAGCTTGGAACCTTACGAGCAGTACTTC.

CDR3 coding DNA: TGTGCCAGCACCGGGGGTTTTTTGGTCGGTGAGCAGTTCTTC. Protein product: CASTGGFLVGEQFF. The chain couples TRBV6-5 to TRBJ2-1, with D perhaps TRBD2 (6 bases). The V end lost 7 bases, the J end lost 9 bases, and 19 bases lay between the germline ends. The length of the CDR3 is 14 residues. In germline, CDR1 is MNHEY, CDR2 SVGAGI.

V is TRBV5-1 and J is TRBJ2-1, with no clear D. V lost 0 bases and J 7 bases, leaving 2 bases between the germline ends. CDR3 length: 11 amino acids. From germline, CDR1 is SGHRS and CDR2 YFSETQ. CDR3 residues: CASSLDNEQFF. The CDR3 nucleotides read TGCGCCAGCAGCTTGGATAATGAGCAGTTCTTC.

The CDR3 sequence is CASSVLGTEGQFF. In DNA, the CDR3 is TGTGCCAGCAGCGTACTCGGGACTGAGGGGCAGTTCTTC. The rearrangement links TRBV9 to TRBJ2-1; D is possibly TRBD2 (6 bases). The germline gives CDR1 SGDLS, CDR2 YYNGEE. Trimming cost V 1 base and J 12 bases, with 14 bases left between them. The CDR3 has 13 residues.